These 29 T cell receptor beta chains were sequenced from one sample in a study of T cells in Graves' hyperthyroidism and ophthalmopathy. TCR beta CDR3 regions were amplified from RNA. During a first-round RT-PCR of the TCR CDR3, the HTBI primer set was used. TCRdb called the multiplex PCR reads again in MiXCR, with one record for every CDR3 protein. The sample holds hundreds of thousands of distinct CDR3 sequences, about 14% seen once. Sequencing was done on a sample of blood. These receptors were obtained from a woman in her 50s with Graves' ophthalmopathy.

This clonotype was counted ten times or more. The chain uses TRBV30 and TRBJ2-3, with D unresolved. Trimming removed 5 bases from V and 4 bases from J, with 10 bases in between. This CDR3 has 12 residues. Germline-derived CDR1 and CDR2 are GTSNPN and SVGIG (reference sequence). CDR3 loop: CAWDKVPDTQYF. For the CDR3, the DNA is TGTGCCTGGGACAAGGTGCCAGATACGCAGTATTTT.

Ten or more counts support this clonotype. J is TRBJ2-1 and V is TRBV2, with 8 bases that match TRBD2. Germline lookup yields CDR1 SNHLY and CDR2 FYNNEI. The junction had 10 bases not matched to a gene; V was cut back by 10 bases and J by 5 bases. This CDR3 spans 14 amino acids. The CDR3 sequence is CATSIAGWDNEQFF. For the CDR3, the DNA is TGTGCCACATCAATAGCGGGATGGGACAATGAGCAGTTCTTC.

The chain uses TRBV4-1 and TRBJ1-1; D ambiguous. This CDR3 is built from 15 residues. V lost 0 bases and J lost 4, with 12 bases in between. Germline V CDR1 and CDR2: MGHRA, YSYEKL. The chain's CDR3 is CASSQDQRAVTEAFF. CDR3 bases: TGCGCCAGCAGCCAAGACCAGAGGGCTGTCACTGAAGCTTTCTTT.

This clonotype was observed a few times. The chain carries TRBV28 and TRBJ1-3, with a weak D call TRBD1 (5 bases). Germline CDR1 and CDR2: MDHEN and SYDVKM. The CDR3 is 16 amino acids. V lost 7 bases, J lost 0 bases, and 16 bases lay in between. The CDR3 DNA is TGTGCCAGCACCCCGGGACCAAAGATCTCTGGAAACACCATATATTTT. It translates to CASTPGPKISGNTIYF.

The CDR3 loop is CASSLGLSSYNSPLHF. The CDR3 region has the DNA TGTGCCAGCAGCCTGGGACTGAGCTCCTATAATTCACCCCTCCACTTT. V is TRBV5-4 and J is TRBJ1-6; tentatively, D is TRBD1 (5 bases). Looked up from germline, CDR1 is SGHNT and CDR2 is YYREEE (reference sequence). Trimming took 4 bases from V and 0 from J, leaving 11 bases between them. The CDR3 contains 16 residues.

This clonotype was found a few times. The genes are TRBV19 and TRBJ2-1; 8 positions agree with TRBD2. This CDR3 is 15 amino acids long. V shed 3 bases and J 10 bases; nucleotides not matched to a gene: 11. Germline V gives CDR1 LNHDA, CDR2 SQIVND (reference sequence). The CDR3: CASSIGAGENGEQFF. For the CDR3, the DNA is TGTGCCAGTAGTATTGGAGCGGGAGAGAACGGGGAGCAGTTCTTC.

This clonotype was counted ten times or more. This chain joins TRBV15 and TRBJ2-1, with D unresolved. Germline V CDR1 and CDR2: LNHNV, YYDKDF (reference sequence). The CDR3 has 12 amino acids. Trimming shortened V by 8 bases and J by 4 bases, and 9 bases separated the two germline ends. The CDR3, as DNA: TGTGCCACCGCCAGCGAATACAATGAGCAGTTCTTC. Translated: CATASEYNEQFF. Variable domain in full (rest from reference TRBV15 and TRBJ2-1): DAMVIQNPRYQVTQFGKPVTLSCSQTLNHNVMYWYQQKSSQAPKLLFHYYDKDFNNEADTPDNFQSRRPNTSFCFLDIRSPGLGDTAMYLCATASEYNEQFFGPGTRLTVL.

This clonotype was seen at least ten times. As DNA, the CDR3 is TGCGCCAGCAGCTTGAGCCTAGCGGGGTACGAGCAGTACTTC. Translated: CASSLSLAGYEQYF. The chain recombines TRBV5-1 with TRBJ2-7; 9 bases fit TRBD2. The CDR3 extends over 14 amino acids. Germline V gene data show CDR1 as SGHRS and CDR2 as YFSETQ. V was clipped by 1 base and J by 4 bases; unmatched bases: 3. Together with reference TRBV5-1 and TRBJ2-7, the CDR3 gives the full variable domain: KAGVTQTPRYLIKTRGQQVTLSCSPISGHRSVSWYQQTPGQGLQFLFEYFSETQRNKGNFPGRFSGRQFSNSRSEMNVSTLELGDSALYLCASSLSLAGYEQYFGPGTRLTVT.

This CDR3 reads CASSLTSVYLYNEQFF. The CDR3 DNA follows: TGTGCCAGCAGTCTTACTAGCGTGTACCTGTACAATGAGCAGTTCTTC. The J gene is TRBJ2-1, the V gene TRBV28; TRBD2 matches at 7 bases. The CDR3 is 16 residues long. Per germline, CDR1 MDHEN and CDR2 SYDVKM. Trimming took 5 bases from V and 4 from J; bases not matched to a gene: 11.

Many counts were recorded for this clonotype. This chain connects TRBV4-1 to TRBJ2-5; 7 bases line up with TRBD2. The CDR3 contains 14 residues. Germline assignment: CDR1 MGHRA and CDR2 YSYEKL. Trimming took 4 bases from V and 4 from J; bases not matched to a gene: 6. The CDR3 loop reads CASSREGRGETQYF. The DNA for the CDR3 is TGCGCCAGCAGCCGGGAGGGGAGGGGAGAGACCCAGTACTTC.

This clonotype was counted at least ten times. The CDR3 nucleotides read TGCAGTGCCCCGCGGGACCGCTACGAGCAGTACTTC. This gives the protein CSAPRDRYEQYF. The V and J genes are TRBV20-1 and TRBJ2-7; the D gene is possibly TRBD2 (6 bases). This CDR3 is 12 amino acids long. V was shortened by 6 bases and J by 3 bases, with 12 bases between the two germline ends. Germline assignment: CDR1 DFQATT and CDR2 SNEGSKA (reference sequence).

This clonotype was seen repeatedly, ten times or more. The genes are TRBV2 and TRBJ1-1; weak D call: TRBD1 (5 bases). The V end was cut by 4 bases, the J end by 1 base, with 7 bases between. The CDR3 totals 13 residues. CDR1 SNHLY and CDR2 FYNNEI come from the germline V gene. This CDR3 is CASSGTSNTEAFF. The CDR3 nucleotides read TGTGCCAGCAGTGGGACATCGAACACTGAAGCTTTCTTT.

CDR3 nucleotide sequence: TGCGCCAGCAGCTTGGTTTCTGGGGCGGGGGGGAACACTGAAGCTTTCTTT. Translated: CASSLVSGAGGNTEAFF. The chain is built from TRBV5-1 and TRBJ1-1; the D gene is possibly TRBD1 (5 bases). Germline loops: CDR1 SGHRS, CDR2 YFSETQ. This CDR3 region has 17 residues. Trimming stripped 0 bases from V and 1 base from J, with 16 bases between.

This chain connects TRBV15 to TRBJ1-1; D gene uncertain. Trimming pared 5 bases from V and 4 bases from J, leaving 14 bases between. The CDR3 covers 14 residues. Germline V gene sequence: CDR1 LNHNV, CDR2 YYDKDF (reference sequence). CDR3 DNA sequence: TGTGCCACCAGCGGACGGCTCATGAGCACTGAAGCTTTCTTT. Residues: CATSGRLMSTEAFF.

The J gene is TRBJ1-2, the V gene TRBV6-1; 7 bases match TRBD1. The CDR3 has 13 amino acids. Unmatched junction bases numbered 8, after V lost 5 bases and J lost 8 bases. Germline loops: CDR1 MNHNS, CDR2 SASEGT. For the CDR3, the DNA is TGTGCCAGCAGTAACGACGGACAGGTCGGCTACACCTTC. This gives the protein CASSNDGQVGYTF.

The table lists this clonotype with many counts. The chain is built from TRBV7-8 and TRBJ2-7; D might be TRBD2 (5 bases). This CDR3 spans 16 amino acids. V lost 0 bases to trimming and J lost 4 bases, with 16 bases between them. Germline lookup yields CDR1 SGHVS and CDR2 FQNEAQ. The CDR3 DNA reads TGTGCCAGCAGCTTAGCGGTTCCTAGCCGTGGATACGAGCAGTACTTC. This codes for CASSLAVPSRGYEQYF.

This clonotype has a count of ten or more. This chain links TRBV12-3 or TRBV12-4 with TRBJ2-7; 9 positions agree with TRBD1. Germline trimming cut 5 bases from V and 6 bases from J; bases unmatched to any gene: 8. This CDR3 is 14 amino acids long. The CDR3 reads CASSAGTGGAEQYF. The CDR3 DNA reads as TGTGCCAGCAGTGCCGGAACAGGGGGCGCCGAGCAGTACTTC.

In its sample, this clonotype was seen many times. The genes are TRBV20-1 and TRBJ2-5; 14 bases line up with TRBD2. The junction had 10 bases not matched to a gene; V was cut back by 0 bases and J by 4 bases. Germline assignment: CDR1 DFQATT and CDR2 SNEGSKA (reference sequence). The CDR3 has 18 residues. The CDR3 reads CSARDPRGLAGAIETQYF. The CDR3 region has the DNA TGCAGTGCTAGAGATCCCCGGGGACTAGCGGGAGCGATAGAGACCCAGTACTTC.

This clonotype was counted at least ten times. J is TRBJ2-7 and V is TRBV27; 10 positions match TRBD2. In germline, CDR1 is MNHEY, CDR2 SMNVEV (reference sequence). The CDR3 has 15 amino acids. Trimming cost V 7 bases and J 5 bases; bases outside gene matches: 11. The CDR3, as DNA: TGTGCCAGCACAGGCCTAGCGGGAGCATCCCACGAGCAGTACTTC. Its translation: CASTGLAGASHEQYF.

This chain uses TRBV27 with TRBJ1-6, with D unclear. The CDR3 length is 17 residues. Between the trimmed V and J ends, which lost 5 bases and 6 bases, there was a span of 20 bases. CDR1 is MNHEY, CDR2 SMNVEV, per germline (reference sequence). This chain's CDR3 is CASSPPVIIPGNSPLHF. In DNA, the CDR3 is TGTGCCAGCAGTCCCCCGGTTATCATTCCGGGTAATTCACCCCTCCACTTT.

The rearrangement uses TRBV20-1 and TRBJ2-3, with 10 bases lining up with TRBD2. The CDR3 totals 16 residues. The V gene's germline CDR1 is DFQATT and CDR2 SNEGSKA (reference sequence). J was trimmed by 6 bases and V by 0 bases; bases with no gene match: 9. The CDR3 spells CSARDLSGRAVDTQYF. The CDR3 coding sequence is TGCAGTGCTAGAGATCTGAGCGGGAGGGCTGTCGATACGCAGTATTTT.

The table lists this clonotype with a few counts. The chain links TRBV20-1 to TRBJ2-1; D is ambiguous. V gave up 0 bases and J gave up 5 bases, with 14 bases separating them. The CDR3 loop spans 15 amino acids. Germline-derived CDR1 and CDR2 are DFQATT and SNEGSKA (reference sequence). The CDR3 DNA sequence: TGCAGTGCTAGAGATCCAAGGCCCTCGAACAATGAGCAGTTCTTC. It encodes CSARDPRPSNNEQFF.

At least ten counts were recorded for this clonotype. The chain uses TRBV6-1 and TRBJ1-2; perhaps TRBD1 as D (5 bases). V was pared by 6 bases and J by 6 bases, with 14 bases between. Germline values: CDR1 MNHNS, CDR2 SASEGT. This CDR3 has 13 residues. This chain's CDR3 is CASRVQEEDGYTF. The CDR3 nucleotides read TGTGCCAGCAGAGTACAGGAGGAGGATGGCTACACCTTC.

This clonotype was seen repeatedly, ten times or more. The J gene is TRBJ2-7, the V gene TRBV7-2; 8 positions agree with TRBD1. The CDR3 contains 16 residues. Germline CDR1 is SGHTA and CDR2 is FQGNSA. With 1 base clipped from V and 2 bases from J, the junction kept 7 bases outside the gene matches. The CDR3 DNA is TGTGCCAGCAGCTTAGTATTCTTGACAGGGGCCTACGAGCAGTACTTC. It yields the protein CASSLVFLTGAYEQYF.

This rearrangement joins TRBV7-3 to TRBJ2-1, with 10 bases identical to TRBD2. The ends lost 1 base at V and 6 bases at J; junction bases unmatched: 3. Germline V gene data show CDR1 as SGHTA and CDR2 as FQGTGA. This CDR3 is built from 15 residues. The CDR3 DNA is TGTGCCAGCAGCTTAATGCCTAGCGGGAGCAATGAGCAGTTCTTC. It codes for CASSLMPSGSNEQFF.

This clonotype appeared once. A single base separates this from a much larger clone, so it may be a read error. The chain has TRBV3-1 and TRBJ1-4; the D is unclear. Trimming left V 1 base short and J 8 bases short, with 14 bases between. CDR3 length: 15 amino acids. CDR1 LGHDT and CDR2 YNNKEL come from the germline V gene (reference sequence). CDR3 region: CASSQGLGRREKLFF. The DNA of the CDR3 is TGTGCCAGCAGCCAAGGTCTGGGCCGCCGGGAAAAACTGTTTTTT.

This clonotype was seen only a few times. The chain is built from TRBV6-1 and TRBJ2-1, with 7 bases matching TRBD1. The germline CDR1 and CDR2 sequences are MNHNS and SASEGT. V lost 5 bases, J lost 4 bases, and 8 bases stayed unmatched. This CDR3 is 15 amino acids long. CDR3 sequence: CASSPQGNGYNEQFF. The CDR3 DNA follows: TGTGCCAGCAGTCCACAGGGGAATGGTTACAATGAGCAGTTCTTC.

This sequence joins TRBV7-2 and TRBJ2-3; no firm D call. Between the trimmed V and J ends, which lost 5 bases and 3 bases, there was a span of 12 bases. Germline lookup yields CDR1 SGHTA and CDR2 FQGNSA. This CDR3 has 14 residues. CDR3 loop: CASSGVPQTDTQYF. The CDR3 bases are TGTGCCAGCAGCGGGGTCCCGCAAACAGATACGCAGTATTTT.

The V and J genes are TRBV20-1 and TRBJ2-5; D remains ambiguous. Trimming took 2 bases from V and 3 from J, leaving 10 bases between them. The CDR3 covers 13 residues. Germline CDR1 reads DFQATT; CDR2 reads SNEGSKA (reference sequence). Here the CDR3 reads CSARLGRKETQYF. For the CDR3, the DNA is TGCAGTGCTAGATTGGGCAGGAAAGAGACCCAGTACTTC.